This T cell receptor beta chain is from a study of T cells in narcolepsy (dated by TCRdb to 2017 to 2018). In terms of the full investigation: Patients with narcolepsy type 1 or type 2 (NT1, NT2) were enrolled in the study together with healthy control donors. Autoreactive T cells targeting hypocretin neuron self-antigens (hypocretin, TRIB2) were sought in narcolepsy patients, and TCR Vbeta sequencing was used to track clonotypes in blood and CSF.

For TCR Vbeta sequencing, memory CD4+ T cells were sorted ex vivo from the peripheral blood of narcolepsy patients and healthy controls. Here is what the overall study found, with its caveats: Numbers of sequenced blood memory CD4+ clonotypes were comparable, with averages of about 37,000 in patients and fewer than 35,000 in controls. According to the report, autoreactive clonotypes were detected serially in the blood of the same patients and of different patients, but not in healthy controls. No sequences matching autoreactive T cell clones were contained in some blood memory CD4+ repertoires from patients and controls. In plots comparing CSF and blood CD4+ T cell clonotypes from the same patient, HCRT-specific and TRIB2-specific autoreactive clonotypes were highlighted.

Turning to this clone: What this receptor recognizes is not known. No much larger clone is present one base from it, and per-base qualities are unavailable.

The library was made by the immunoSEQ multiplex PCR assay. The table comes from immuneACCESS by way of TCRdb, which keeps in-frame sequences with V and J called. Part of the clones is missing from these tables; in studies checked, under half for an unresolved V gene and the rest for unknown reasons. Within this sample are around 35,000 clones, with 82% of them counted one time only. Around 2.3% of the sample goes to the ten largest clones. Spanning cysteine to phenylalanine, the CDR3 consists of 13 amino acids. The only DNA kept is the CDR3, 39 bases in frame from the first base. The germline V gene gives CDR1 as SGHTA and CDR2 as FQGNSA. Trimming leaves V shorter by 4 bases and J shorter by 6 bases, with the junction holding 1 base beyond the gene matches.

The rearrangement combines TRBV7-2 with TRBJ2-7; 12 central bases correspond to TRBD1. What was sequenced was CD45RA- memory CD4+ T cells from PBMCs. Interpreted using the paper, the cell subset or site label stands for: memory T cells sorted ex vivo from peripheral blood. The sequence was collected from a human donor with narcolepsy. This receptor carries the CDR3 CASSWDRGREQYF. The DNA sequence is as follows: TGTGCCAGCAGCTGGGACAGGGGGCGCGAGCAGTACTTC.